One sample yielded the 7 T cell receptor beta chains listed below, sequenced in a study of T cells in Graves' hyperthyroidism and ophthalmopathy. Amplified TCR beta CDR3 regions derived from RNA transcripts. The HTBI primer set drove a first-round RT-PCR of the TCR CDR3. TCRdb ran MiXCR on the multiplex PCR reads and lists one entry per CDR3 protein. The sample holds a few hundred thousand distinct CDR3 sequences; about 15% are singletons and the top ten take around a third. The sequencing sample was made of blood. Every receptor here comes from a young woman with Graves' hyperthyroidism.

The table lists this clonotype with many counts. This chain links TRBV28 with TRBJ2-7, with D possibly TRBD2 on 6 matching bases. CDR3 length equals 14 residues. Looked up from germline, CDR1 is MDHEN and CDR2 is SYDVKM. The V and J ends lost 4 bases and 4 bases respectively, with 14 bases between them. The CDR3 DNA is TGTGCCAGCAGTTGGGGACGGGGGTGGTACGAGCAGTACTTC. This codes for CASSWGRGWYEQYF.

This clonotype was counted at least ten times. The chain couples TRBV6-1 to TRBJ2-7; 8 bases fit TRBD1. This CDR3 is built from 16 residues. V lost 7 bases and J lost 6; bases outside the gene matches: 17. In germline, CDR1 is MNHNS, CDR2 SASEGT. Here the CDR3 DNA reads TGTGCCAGCACCCAACTCAGGGGGCAGGTAGCGAGCGAGCAGTACTTC. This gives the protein CASTQLRGQVASEQYF.

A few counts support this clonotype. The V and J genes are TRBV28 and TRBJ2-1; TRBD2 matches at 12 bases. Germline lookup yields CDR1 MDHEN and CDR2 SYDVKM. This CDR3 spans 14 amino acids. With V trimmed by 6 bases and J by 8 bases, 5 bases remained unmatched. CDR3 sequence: CASRGLAGGYEQFF. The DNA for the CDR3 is TGTGCCAGCAGGGGACTAGCGGGCGGCTATGAGCAGTTCTTC.

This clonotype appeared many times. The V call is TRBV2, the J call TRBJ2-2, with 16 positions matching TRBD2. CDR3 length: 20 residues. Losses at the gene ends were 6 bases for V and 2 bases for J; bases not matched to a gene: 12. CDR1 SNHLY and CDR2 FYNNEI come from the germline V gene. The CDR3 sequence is CASRGSYGTSGRGNTGELFF. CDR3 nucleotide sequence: TGTGCCAGCAGGGGATCATACGGGACTAGCGGGAGGGGAAACACCGGGGAGCTGTTTTTT.

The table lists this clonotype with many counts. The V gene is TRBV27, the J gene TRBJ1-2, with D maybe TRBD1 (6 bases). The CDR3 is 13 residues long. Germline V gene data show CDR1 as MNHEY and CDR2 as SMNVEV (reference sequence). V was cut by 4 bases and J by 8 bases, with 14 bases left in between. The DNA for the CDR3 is TGTGCCAGCAGTTCAAGCTGGGGGCTCGGCTACACCTTC. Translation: CASSSSWGLGYTF.

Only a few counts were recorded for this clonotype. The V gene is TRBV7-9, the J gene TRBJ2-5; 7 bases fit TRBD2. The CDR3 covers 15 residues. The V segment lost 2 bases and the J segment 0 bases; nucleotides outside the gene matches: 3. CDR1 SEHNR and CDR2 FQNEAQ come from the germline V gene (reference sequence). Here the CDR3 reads CASSLRLADQETQYF. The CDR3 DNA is TGTGCCAGCAGCTTACGTCTAGCGGACCAAGAGACCCAGTACTTC.

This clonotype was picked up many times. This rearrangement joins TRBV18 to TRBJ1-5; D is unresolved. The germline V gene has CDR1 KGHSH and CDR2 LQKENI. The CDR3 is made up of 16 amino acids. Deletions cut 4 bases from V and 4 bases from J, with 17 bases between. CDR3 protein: CASSRKGANGNQPQHF. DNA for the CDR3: TGTGCCAGCTCACGTAAAGGCGCCAATGGGAATCAGCCCCAGCATTTT.